Below, 26 T cell receptor beta chains from the same sample are listed, as sequenced in a study of siplizumab effects on memory and regulatory T cells. Repertoires were generated with immunoSEQ multiplex PCR, while TCRdb's copy carries only in-frame clones and drops some. Among more than 95,000 clones listed, 90% to 95% were seen once. The sample consisted of non-Treg CD4+ T cells sorted from blood. The receptors come from a human donor in good health.

The chain joins TRBV2 to TRBJ1-5; no definite D call. The germline CDR1 and CDR2 sequences are SNHLY and FYNNEI. The CDR3 covers 14 residues. V lost 1 base and J lost 3, with 7 bases in between. The CDR3 sequence is CASSEGGNNQPQHF. In DNA, the CDR3 is TGTGCCAGCAGTGAAGGAGGGAACAATCAGCCCCAGCATTTT.

The chain combines TRBV7-9 with TRBJ2-3, with D possibly TRBD2 on 5 matching bases. CDR1 and CDR2 (germline): SEHNR, FQNEAQ (reference sequence). The CDR3 extends over 14 amino acids. The V gene lost 2 bases and the J gene lost 5 bases, with 11 bases spanning the gap. The CDR3 region has the DNA TGTGCCAGCAGCTTAACCGGGATGGTAGATACGCAGTATTTT. Encoded protein: CASSLTGMVDTQYF.

V usage is TRBV6-4 and J usage is TRBJ1-2; D perhaps matches TRBD1 (5 bases). The germline V and J ends were trimmed by 0 bases and 8 bases, with 13 bases remaining between them. The CDR3 contains 14 residues. Germline CDR1 is MRHNA and CDR2 is SNTAGT. As DNA, the CDR3 is TGTGCCAGCAGTGACTCGAGCGGGGCGCCCGGCTACACCTTC. It specifies CASSDSSGAPGYTF.

The chain combines TRBV25-1 with TRBJ2-2; D might be TRBD2 (6 bases). The ends were cut back, 7 bases at V and 10 bases at J, with 22 bases in the middle. Per the germline V gene, CDR1 is MGHDK and CDR2 is SYGVNS. This CDR3 contains 15 residues. CDR3 sequence: CASTPVAAGPEELFF. The DNA of the CDR3 is TGTGCCAGCACTCCTGTGGCGGCGGGGCCCGAGGAGCTGTTTTTT.

The chain couples TRBV7-2 to TRBJ1-5, with a weak D call TRBD1 (6 bases). Germline V gene lookup returns CDR1 SGHTA and CDR2 FQGNSA. V was shortened by 0 bases and J by 7 bases, with 13 bases between the two germline ends. The CDR3 is made up of 15 amino acids. The CDR3 region has the DNA TGTGCCAGCAGCTTAGCCCGGACAGCAGGGCAGCCCCAGCATTTT. Residues: CASSLARTAGQPQHF.

The chain uses TRBV7-9 and TRBJ1-1; D perhaps matches TRBD1 (5 bases). Between the trimmed V and J ends, which lost 1 base and 6 bases, there was a span of 9 bases. Germline V gene sequence: CDR1 SEHNR, CDR2 FQNEAQ (reference sequence). This CDR3 comprises 13 residues. CDR3 nucleotides: TGTGCCAGCAGCTTAGAGGGGCAGGCTGAAGCTTTCTTT. Its translation: CASSLEGQAEAFF.

Comment on this clone: Other DNA variants within this sample encode the same CDR3. The chain is built from TRBV5-1 and TRBJ1-2, with 9 bases aligning to TRBD1. J lost 2 bases, V lost 4 bases, and 3 bases had no gene match. Germline CDR1 reads SGHRS; CDR2 reads YFSETQ. The CDR3 is made up of 14 amino acids. Here the CDR3 reads CASSPGQGNYGYTF. CDR3 nucleotides: TGCGCCAGCAGCCCGGGACAGGGAAACTATGGCTACACCTTC. Looking up the rest from reference TRBV5-1 and TRBJ1-2 gives the full variable domain: KAGVTQTPRYLIKTRGQQVTLSCSPISGHRSVSWYQQTPGQGLQFLFEYFSETQRNKGNFPGRFSGRQFSNSRSEMNVSTLELGDSALYLCASSPGQGNYGYTFGSGTRLTVV.

V usage is TRBV7-9 and J usage is TRBJ2-3, with D perhaps matching TRBD2 (6 bases). Per the germline V gene, CDR1 is SEHNR and CDR2 is FQNEAQ (reference sequence). The germline V and J ends were trimmed by 5 bases and 5 bases, with 14 bases remaining between them. The length of the CDR3 is 14 residues. This CDR3 is CASSRDWRGDTQYF. The DNA for the CDR3 is TGTGCCAGCAGCAGGGACTGGCGGGGAGATACGCAGTATTTT.

The chain links TRBV6-5 to TRBJ1-2; TRBD1 aligns across 8 bases. Germline V gives CDR1 MNHEY, CDR2 SVGAGI. V shed 6 bases, J shed 4 bases, and the junction held 7 bases outside the gene matches. This CDR3 region has 14 residues. The CDR3 bases are TGTGCCAGCAGCCCCGACAGGGGCGGCTATGGCTACACCTTC. Amino acid sequence: CASSPDRGGYGYTF.

This clone was detected once. The rearrangement links TRBV12-5 to TRBJ1-1; weak D call: TRBD1 (6 bases). The V end was cut by 5 bases, the J end by 4 bases, with 14 bases between. Germline CDR1 LGHNT, CDR2 FRNRAP. The CDR3 spans 14 residues. The CDR3 DNA sequence: TGTGCTAGTGGTGCCTCAGGGGCTGGCACTGAAGCTTTCTTT. It encodes CASGASGAGTEAFF.

The CDR3 spells CASSDRQGRGETQYF. The CDR3 nucleotides read TGTGCCAGCAGCGATCGACAGGGGAGAGGGGAGACCCAGTACTTC. The chain joins TRBV6-6 to TRBJ2-5; TRBD1 matches at 8 bases. V lost 6 bases and J lost 5; bases outside the gene matches: 11. The CDR3 covers 15 residues. Germline V CDR1 and CDR2: MNHNY, SVGAGI (reference sequence).

The rearrangement joins TRBV29-1 to TRBJ1-1; TRBD1 might be the D (6 bases). The V gene's germline CDR1 is SQVTM and CDR2 ANQGSEA. CDR3 length equals 13 residues. The ends were cut back, 4 bases at V and 6 bases at J, with 15 bases in the middle. CDR3 in amino acids: CSVVRGSVPEAFF. The DNA of the CDR3 is TGCAGCGTTGTCAGGGGATCGGTTCCTGAAGCTTTCTTT. Filled out from reference TRBV29-1 and TRBJ1-1, the complete variable domain reads SAVISQKPSRDICQRGTSLTIQCQVDSQVTMMFWYRQQPGQSLTLIATANQGSEATYESGFVIDKFPISRPNLTFSTLTVSNMSPEDSSIYLCSVVRGSVPEAFFGQGTRLTVV.

The chain combines TRBV6-5 with TRBJ1-2, with 8 bases matching TRBD1. The ends lost 5 bases at V and 2 bases at J; junction bases unmatched: 4. Germline CDR1 MNHEY, CDR2 SVGAGI. CDR3 size: 14 residues. For the CDR3, the DNA is TGTGCCAGCAGTCTCCGGGACAGGAACTATGGCTACACCTTC. Its translation: CASSLRDRNYGYTF.

V usage is TRBV7-9 and J usage is TRBJ1-4; TRBD1 is a possible D gene (5 bases). V lost 5 bases to trimming and J lost 12 bases, with 19 bases between them. CDR1 and CDR2 (germline): SEHNR, FQNEAQ (reference sequence). This CDR3 spans 14 amino acids. This chain's CDR3 is CASSPVRDRSELFF. DNA of the CDR3: TGTGCCAGCAGCCCCGTGAGGGACCGGAGCGAACTGTTTTTT. The variable domain in full, completed from reference TRBV7-9 and TRBJ1-4, reads DTGVSQNPRHKITKRGQNVTFRCDPISEHNRLYWYRQTLGQGPEFLTYFQNEAQLEKSRLLSDRFSAERPKGSFSTLEIQRTEQGDSAMYLCASSPVRDRSELFFGSGTQLSVL.

The CDR3 sequence is CASSGGGSEKLFF. CDR3 sequence (DNA): TGCGCCAGCTCCGGGGGGGGGAGTGAAAAACTGTTTTTT. The V gene is TRBV5-1, the J gene TRBJ1-4; D might be TRBD1 (5 bases). Trimming took off 7 bases at V and 7 bases at J, with 14 bases between the two ends. This CDR3 comprises 13 residues. Looked up from germline, CDR1 is SGHRS and CDR2 is YFSETQ.

The chain uses TRBV6-1 and TRBJ1-3, with 7 bases fitting TRBD1. Trimming at V came to 10 bases and at J to 4 bases, leaving 4 bases not matched to a gene. The germline V gene has CDR1 MNHNS and CDR2 SASEGT. There are 12 residues in the CDR3. The CDR3 bases are TGTGCCACTGGGACAGAAGGAAACACCATATATTTT. As protein: CATGTEGNTIYF.

This clone was found once. V gene TRBV12-5 combines with J gene TRBJ1-1; D gene uncertain. The CDR3 totals 15 residues. Germline lookup yields CDR1 LGHNT and CDR2 FRNRAP. V gave up 4 bases and J gave up 0 bases, with 12 bases separating them. The CDR3 region has the DNA TGTGCTAGTGGTTCCCCCCCGGGGATGAACACTGAAGCTTTCTTT. Amino acid sequence: CASGSPPGMNTEAFF.

This clone was counted a few times. V is TRBV29-1 and J is TRBJ1-3; unclear D gene. CDR1 and CDR2 (germline): SQVTM, ANQGSEA. The CDR3 consists of 12 residues. The CDR3 DNA sequence: TGCAGTCTGGTCACCCCTGGAAACACCATATATTTT. Protein product: CSLVTPGNTIYF.

This clone was counted once. This chain uses TRBV27 with TRBJ2-7; perhaps TRBD1 as D (6 bases). The CDR3 sequence is 14 residues long. CDR1 MNHEY and CDR2 SMNVEV come from the germline V gene (reference sequence). V was shortened by 0 bases and J by 5 bases, with 11 bases between the two germline ends. The CDR3 is CASSLSYRADEQYF. CDR3 coding DNA: TGTGCCAGCAGTTTATCGTACAGGGCCGACGAGCAGTACTTC.

The V and J genes are TRBV7-9 and TRBJ2-5; TRBD1 aligns across 7 bases. J was trimmed by 1 base and V by 8 bases; bases with no gene match: 7. This CDR3 contains 14 residues. Germline loops: CDR1 SEHNR, CDR2 FQNEAQ (reference sequence). The chain's CDR3 is CASGTRDSQETQYF. CDR3 DNA: TGTGCCAGCGGGACCCGGGACAGCCAAGAGACCCAGTACTTC.

This clone was seen once. The chain recombines TRBV2 with TRBJ2-5; 7 bases map to TRBD1. Looked up from germline, CDR1 is SNHLY and CDR2 is FYNNEI. This CDR3 region has 14 residues. J gave up 7 bases and V 6 bases, and 11 bases lay outside the gene matches. CDR3 DNA: TGTGCCAGCAGGCAAGGTACAGGGGTCGGGACCCAGTACTTC. Translated, it gives CASRQGTGVGTQYF.

The chain joins TRBV6-1 to TRBJ2-7, with D hard to call. Germline lookup yields CDR1 MNHNS and CDR2 SASEGT. V shed 3 bases and J shed 7 bases, with 19 bases lying between them. CDR3 length equals 15 residues. CDR3 sequence (DNA): TGTGCCAGCAGTGATCTAGGATGGGGATTTAGGGAGCAGTACTTC. It encodes CASSDLGWGFREQYF.

The rearrangement uses TRBV18 and TRBJ2-7; 7 bases fit TRBD1. Losses at the gene ends were 3 bases for V and 4 bases for J; bases not matched to a gene: 9. Germline values: CDR1 KGHSH, CDR2 LQKENI. The CDR3 is 15 residues long. Here the CDR3 reads CASSPQGQIGYEQYF. The CDR3, as DNA: TGTGCCAGCTCACCGCAGGGACAGATCGGTTACGAGCAGTACTTC.

In its sample, this clone was seen a few times. V usage is TRBV30 and J usage is TRBJ1-3; D remains ambiguous. Germline CDR1 and CDR2: GTSNPN and SVGIG (reference sequence). V lost 8 bases and J 3 bases, leaving 8 bases between the germline ends. This CDR3 comprises 11 residues. The CDR3 sequence: CAGPIGNTIYF. The CDR3 bases are TGTGCCGGCCCTATTGGAAACACCATATATTTT.

The table lists this clone with a count of one. The CDR3 region is CASSTGWDPYEQYF. The CDR3 nucleotides are TGTGCCAGCAGTACAGGGTGGGATCCCTACGAGCAGTACTTC. This chain uses TRBV2 with TRBJ2-7, with D possibly TRBD1 on 6 matching bases. V was cut by 5 bases and J by 2 bases, with 13 bases left in between. The V gene's germline CDR1 is SNHLY and CDR2 FYNNEI. This CDR3 spans 14 amino acids.

The chain carries TRBV7-9 and TRBJ2-7, with 9 positions matching TRBD1. Germline-derived CDR1 and CDR2 are SEHNR and FQNEAQ (reference sequence). V was pared by 2 bases and J by 2 bases, with 4 bases of the junction left unmatched. The CDR3 length is 15 residues. CDR3 region: CASSLPQGATYEQYF. The CDR3 DNA follows: TGTGCCAGCAGCTTACCACAGGGGGCCACCTACGAGCAGTACTTC.